These 4 T cell receptor beta chains originate from one sample sequenced in a study of technical replicates of blood from four donors. Assay used: immunoSEQ multiplex PCR; TCRdb lists only in-frame clones, some missing. Among more than 65,000 clones, approximately 96% were seen once, and the ten largest hold about 0.36%. What was sequenced was T cells isolated from PBMCs. All receptors derive from a human donor in good health.

The rearrangement links TRBV6-5 to TRBJ1-4, with D maybe TRBD1 (5 bases). Germline V lookup: CDR1 MNHEY, CDR2 SVGAGI. The CDR3 is 14 residues long. V gave up 1 base and J gave up 3 bases, with 6 bases separating them. CDR3 DNA sequence: TGTGCCAGCAGTTACTTAGGGGCTAATGAAAAACTGTTTTTT. Amino acids: CASSYLGANEKLFF.

The table lists this clone with a few counts. The chain joins TRBV7-9 to TRBJ1-5; TRBD1 is a possible D gene (5 bases). Trimming shortened V by 4 bases and J by 7 bases, and 11 bases separated the two germline ends. This CDR3 is built from 13 residues. Germline assignment: CDR1 SEHNR and CDR2 FQNEAQ (reference sequence). CDR3 sequence reads: CASSSEGAQPQHF. For the CDR3, the DNA is TGTGCCAGCAGCTCGGAAGGGGCCCAGCCCCAGCATTTT. The whole variable domain, remainder taken from reference TRBV7-9 and TRBJ1-5, is DTGVSQNPRHKITKRGQNVTFRCDPISEHNRLYWYRQTLGQGPEFLTYFQNEAQLEKSRLLSDRFSAERPKGSFSTLEIQRTEQGDSAMYLCASSSEGAQPQHFGDGTRLSIL.

The chain couples TRBV28 to TRBJ1-2; 9 bases align to TRBD1. V dropped 5 bases and J dropped 4; count of bases not matched to a gene: 5. Germline CDR1 and CDR2: MDHEN and SYDVKM. The CDR3 is 14 amino acids. CDR3 residues: CASSPSTGGYGYTF. CDR3 in DNA: TGTGCCAGCAGTCCCTCGACAGGGGGCTATGGCTACACCTTC.

The chain couples TRBV6-5 to TRBJ2-7, with 8 bases that match TRBD2. The CDR3 length is 15 residues. The J segment lost 4 bases and the V segment lost 6 bases, leaving 11 bases of the junction unmatched. From germline, CDR1 is MNHEY and CDR2 SVGAGI. CDR3 region: CASRHTSGYIYEQYF. The CDR3, as DNA: TGTGCCAGCAGACACACTAGCGGATATATTTACGAGCAGTACTTC.